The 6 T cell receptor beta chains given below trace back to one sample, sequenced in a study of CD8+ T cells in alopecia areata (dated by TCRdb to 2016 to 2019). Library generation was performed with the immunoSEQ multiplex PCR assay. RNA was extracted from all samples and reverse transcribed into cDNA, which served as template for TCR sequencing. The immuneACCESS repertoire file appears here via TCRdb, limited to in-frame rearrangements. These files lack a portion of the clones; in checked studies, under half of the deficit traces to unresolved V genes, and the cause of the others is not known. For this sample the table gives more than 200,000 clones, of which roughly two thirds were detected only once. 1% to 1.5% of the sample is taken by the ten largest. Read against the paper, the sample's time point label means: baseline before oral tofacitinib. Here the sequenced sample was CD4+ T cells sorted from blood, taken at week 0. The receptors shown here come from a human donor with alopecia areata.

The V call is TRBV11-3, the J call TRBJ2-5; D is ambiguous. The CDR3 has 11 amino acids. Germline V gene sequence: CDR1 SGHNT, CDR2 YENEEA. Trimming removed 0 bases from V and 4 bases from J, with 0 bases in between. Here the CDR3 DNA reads TGTGCCAGCAGCTTAGAAGAGACCCAGTACTTC. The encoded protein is CASSLEETQYF.

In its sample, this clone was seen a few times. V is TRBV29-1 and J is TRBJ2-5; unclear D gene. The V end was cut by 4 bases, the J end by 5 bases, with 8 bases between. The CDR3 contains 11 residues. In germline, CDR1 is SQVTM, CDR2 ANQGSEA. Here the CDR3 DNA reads TGCAGCGTTGGTTATAGTGAGACCCAGTACTTC. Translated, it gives CSVGYSETQYF.

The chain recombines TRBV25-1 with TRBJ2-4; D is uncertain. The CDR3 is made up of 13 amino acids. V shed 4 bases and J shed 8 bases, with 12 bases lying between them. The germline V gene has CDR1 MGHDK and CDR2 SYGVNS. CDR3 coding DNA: TGTGCCAGCAGTGCGAAAGGAAGGGACATTCAGTACTTC. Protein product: CASSAKGRDIQYF.

The CDR3 loop is CSVAGQSANYEQYF. CDR3 sequence (DNA): TGCAGCGTTGCCGGACAGTCGGCGAACTACGAGCAGTACTTC. V and J are TRBV29-1 and TRBJ2-7, with D tentatively TRBD1 (6 bases). This CDR3 spans 14 amino acids. V lost 4 bases, J lost 3 bases, and 16 bases lay in between. Germline V gives CDR1 SQVTM, CDR2 ANQGSEA.

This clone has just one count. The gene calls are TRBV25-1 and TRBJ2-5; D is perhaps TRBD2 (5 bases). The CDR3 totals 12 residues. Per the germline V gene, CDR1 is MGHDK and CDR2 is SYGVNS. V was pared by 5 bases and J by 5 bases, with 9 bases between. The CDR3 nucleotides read TGTGCCAGCAGTTATTCGGGGGAGACCCAGTACTTC. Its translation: CASSYSGETQYF.

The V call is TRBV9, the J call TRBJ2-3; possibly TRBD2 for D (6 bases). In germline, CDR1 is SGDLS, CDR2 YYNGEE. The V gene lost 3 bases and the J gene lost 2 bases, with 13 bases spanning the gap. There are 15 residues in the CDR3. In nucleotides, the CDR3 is TGTGCCAGCAGCGAGGCCGGGACTTACACAGATACGCAGTATTTT. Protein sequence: CASSEAGTYTDTQYF.